This TCR beta chain is from a study of cytomegalovirus exposure and HLA in healthy donors. This CDR3 is 14 amino acids long. The V gene's germline CDR1 is GTSNPN and CDR2 SVGIG (reference sequence). Deletions cut 5 bases from V and 5 bases from J, with 17 bases between. Concerning this clone: Its antigen is currently unknown.

Study observations and caveats: In vitro checks showed that three CMV-associated chains really do target CMV antigens.

Only in-frame clones appear in the TCRdb table, and some are missing; sequencing was by immunoSEQ multiplex PCR. The sample carries 120,000 to 150,000 clones, around 88% recorded once. The specimen was PBMCs. V is TRBV30 and J is TRBJ2-3; weak D call: TRBD2 (6 bases). The receptor comes from a woman aged 18 to 35 in good health and CMV-seropositive. The CDR3 coding sequence is TGTGCCTGGTGTCCCGGTGCGGGGAAAGATACGCAGTATTTT. Protein: CAWCPGAGKDTQYF.